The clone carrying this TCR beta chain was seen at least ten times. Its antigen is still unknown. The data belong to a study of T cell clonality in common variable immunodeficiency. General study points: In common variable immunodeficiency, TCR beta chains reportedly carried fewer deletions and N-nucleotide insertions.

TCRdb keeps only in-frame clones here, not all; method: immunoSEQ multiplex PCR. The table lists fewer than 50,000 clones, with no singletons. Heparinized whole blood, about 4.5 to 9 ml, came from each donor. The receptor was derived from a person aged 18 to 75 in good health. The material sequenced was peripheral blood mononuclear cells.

The CDR3 here is CASSGRTGPSYEQYF. The covered CDR3 bases are TGTGCCAGCAGTGGCAGGACAGGGCCCAGCTACGAG. This rearrangement joins TRBV6-1 to TRBJ2-7, with 8 bases lining up with TRBD1. Sequencing ends 3 residues short of the CDR3 end; the germline J gene provides the rest. Germline loops: CDR1 MNHNS, CDR2 SASEGT. The V and J ends lost 4 bases and 3 bases, in that order; junction bases with no gene match: 8. CDR3 size: 15 residues.